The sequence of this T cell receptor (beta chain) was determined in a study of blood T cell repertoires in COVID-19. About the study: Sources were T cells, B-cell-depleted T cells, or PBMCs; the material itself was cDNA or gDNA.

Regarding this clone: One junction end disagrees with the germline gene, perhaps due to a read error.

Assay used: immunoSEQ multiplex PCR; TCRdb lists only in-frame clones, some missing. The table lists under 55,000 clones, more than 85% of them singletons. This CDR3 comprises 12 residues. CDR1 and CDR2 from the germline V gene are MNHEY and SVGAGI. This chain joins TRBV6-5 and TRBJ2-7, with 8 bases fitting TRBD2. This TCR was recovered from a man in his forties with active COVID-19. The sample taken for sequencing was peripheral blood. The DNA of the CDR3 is TGTGCCAGCATTGGGGAGTTGGGACTAGACACTTTC. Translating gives CASIGELGLDTF.